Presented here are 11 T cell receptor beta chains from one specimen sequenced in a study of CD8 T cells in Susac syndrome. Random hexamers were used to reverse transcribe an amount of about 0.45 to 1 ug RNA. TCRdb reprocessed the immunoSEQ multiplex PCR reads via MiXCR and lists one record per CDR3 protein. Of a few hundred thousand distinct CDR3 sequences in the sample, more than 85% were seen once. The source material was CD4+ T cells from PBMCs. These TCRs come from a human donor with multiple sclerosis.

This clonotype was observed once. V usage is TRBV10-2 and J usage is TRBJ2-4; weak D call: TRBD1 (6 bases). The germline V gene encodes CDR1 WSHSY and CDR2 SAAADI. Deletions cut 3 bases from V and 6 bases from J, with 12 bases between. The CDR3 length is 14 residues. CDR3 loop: CASSERQGTNIQYF. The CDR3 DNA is TGCGCCAGCAGTGAAAGGCAGGGGACAAACATTCAGTACTTC.

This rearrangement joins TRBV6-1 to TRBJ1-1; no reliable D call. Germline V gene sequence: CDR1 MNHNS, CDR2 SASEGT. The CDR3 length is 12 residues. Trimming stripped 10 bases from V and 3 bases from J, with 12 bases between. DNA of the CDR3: TGTGCCACTGCAGTGGACTACACTGAAGCTTTCTTT. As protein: CATAVDYTEAFF.

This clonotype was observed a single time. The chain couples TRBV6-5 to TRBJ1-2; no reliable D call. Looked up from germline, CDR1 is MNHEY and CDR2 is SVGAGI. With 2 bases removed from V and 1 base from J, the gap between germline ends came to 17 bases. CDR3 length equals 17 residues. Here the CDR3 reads CASSYDQPSGYNYGYTF. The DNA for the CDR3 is TGTGCCAGCAGTTACGATCAGCCAAGTGGGTATAACTATGGCTACACCTTC.

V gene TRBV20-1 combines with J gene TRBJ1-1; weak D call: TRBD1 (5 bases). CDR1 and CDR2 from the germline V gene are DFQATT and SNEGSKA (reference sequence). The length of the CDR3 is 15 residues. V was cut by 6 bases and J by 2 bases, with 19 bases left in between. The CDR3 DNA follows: TGCAGTGCCACTGACGGGGGAGCGAGTAACACTGAAGCTTTCTTT. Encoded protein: CSATDGGASNTEAFF.

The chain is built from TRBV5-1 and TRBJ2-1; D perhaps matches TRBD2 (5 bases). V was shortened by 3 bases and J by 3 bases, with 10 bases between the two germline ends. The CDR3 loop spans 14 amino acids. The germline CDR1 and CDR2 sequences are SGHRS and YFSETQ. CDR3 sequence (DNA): TGCGCCAGCAGCTCTCCCGGGAACTACAATGAGCAGTTCTTC. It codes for CASSSPGNYNEQFF.

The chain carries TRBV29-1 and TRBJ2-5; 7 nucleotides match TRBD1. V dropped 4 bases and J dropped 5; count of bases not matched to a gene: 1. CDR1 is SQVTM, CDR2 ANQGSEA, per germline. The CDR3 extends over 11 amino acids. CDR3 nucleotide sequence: TGCAGCGTTGTCAGGGGGGAGACCCAGTACTTC. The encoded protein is CSVVRGETQYF. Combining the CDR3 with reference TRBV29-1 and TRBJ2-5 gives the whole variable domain SAVISQKPSRDICQRGTSLTIQCQVDSQVTMMFWYRQQPGQSLTLIATANQGSEATYESGFVIDKFPISRPNLTFSTLTVSNMSPEDSSIYLCSVVRGETQYFGPGTRLLVL.

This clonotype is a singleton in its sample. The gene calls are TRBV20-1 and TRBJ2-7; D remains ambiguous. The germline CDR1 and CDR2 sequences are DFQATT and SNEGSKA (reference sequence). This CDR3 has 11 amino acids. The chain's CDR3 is CSAFRAPEQYF. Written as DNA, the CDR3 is TGCAGCGCCTTTCGGGCCCCCGAGCAGTACTTC.

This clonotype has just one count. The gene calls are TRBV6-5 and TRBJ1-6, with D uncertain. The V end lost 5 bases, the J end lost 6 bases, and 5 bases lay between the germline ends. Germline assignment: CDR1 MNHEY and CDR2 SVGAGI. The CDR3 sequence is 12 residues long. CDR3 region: CASSKTNSPLHF. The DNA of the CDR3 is TGTGCCAGCAGTAAGACTAATTCACCCCTCCACTTT.

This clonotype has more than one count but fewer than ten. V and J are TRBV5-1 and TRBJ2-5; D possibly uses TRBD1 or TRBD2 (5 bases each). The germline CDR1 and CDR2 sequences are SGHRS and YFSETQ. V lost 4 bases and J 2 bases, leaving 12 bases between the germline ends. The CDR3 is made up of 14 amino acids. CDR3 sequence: CASSLEGQQETQYF. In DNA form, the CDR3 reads TGCGCCAGCAGCCTTGAGGGGCAGCAAGAGACCCAGTACTTC. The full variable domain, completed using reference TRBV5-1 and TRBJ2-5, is KAGVTQTPRYLIKTRGQQVTLSCSPISGHRSVSWYQQTPGQGLQFLFEYFSETQRNKGNFPGRFSGRQFSNSRSEMNVSTLELGDSALYLCASSLEGQQETQYFGPGTRLLVL.

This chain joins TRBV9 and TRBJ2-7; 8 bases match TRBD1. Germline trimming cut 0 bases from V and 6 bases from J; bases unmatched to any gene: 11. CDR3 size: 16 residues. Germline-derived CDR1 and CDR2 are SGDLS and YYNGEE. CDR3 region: CASSVALGQGIGEQYF. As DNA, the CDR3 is TGTGCCAGCAGCGTAGCGTTAGGACAGGGCATAGGCGAGCAGTACTTC.

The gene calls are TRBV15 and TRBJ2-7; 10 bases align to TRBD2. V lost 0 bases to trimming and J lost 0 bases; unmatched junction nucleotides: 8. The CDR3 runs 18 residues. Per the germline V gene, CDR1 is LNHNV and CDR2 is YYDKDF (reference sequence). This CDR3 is CATSRDPSGGLSSYEQYF. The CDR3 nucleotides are TGTGCCACCAGCAGAGATCCTAGCGGGGGCCTAAGCTCCTACGAGCAGTACTTC.